These 17 T cell receptor beta chains came from one sample sequenced in a study of identical twins. TCRdb used MiXCR to reprocess the 5' RACE reads, holding one entry per CDR3 protein. The sample has some 500,000 distinct CDR3 sequences, 13% to 15% seen once. The same specimen was also included in a second study, on yellow fever vaccine responses in identical twins.

The sample consisted of CD4+ T cells sorted from blood. Every receptor here comes from a woman between 18 and 29 years old in good health.

There are many counts of this clonotype. The CDR3 loop is CASSQGWDYEQYF. CDR3 nucleotides: TGCGCCAGCAGCCAAGGCTGGGATTACGAGCAGTACTTC. The V call is TRBV4-3, the J call TRBJ2-7; D call uncertain. Trimming pared 1 base from V and 4 bases from J, leaving 8 bases between. The CDR3 is made up of 13 amino acids. Germline assignment: CDR1 LGHNA and CDR2 YSLEER.

The chain is built from TRBV6-4 and TRBJ1-1; 12 nucleotides align to TRBD1. This CDR3 has 15 residues. The V segment lost 4 bases and the J segment 3 bases; nucleotides outside the gene matches: 3. Germline V lookup: CDR1 MRHNA, CDR2 SNTAGT. CDR3: CASSVGQGADTEAFF. The CDR3 coding sequence is TGTGCCAGCAGTGTGGGACAGGGGGCCGACACTGAAGCTTTCTTT.

The chain has TRBV21-1 and TRBJ2-3; the table calls TRBD2, which could not be checked here. TRBV21-1 is recorded as a pseudogene. The CDR3 length is 17 residues. The CDR3 bases are TGTGCCAGCAGTATCCGGGTCCTCCGCCTCTCCACAGATACGCAGTATTTT. Translation gives CASSIRVLRLSTDTQYF.

This clonotype was seen a handful of times. CDR3 nucleotide sequence: TGTGCCAGCAGCCGATCATTGACAGGGAACGGCTACACCTTC. Translating it yields CASSRSLTGNGYTF. This chain joins TRBV7-8 and TRBJ1-2; 7 bases map to TRBD1. The junction had 11 bases not matched to a gene; V was cut back by 5 bases and J by 8 bases. CDR1 SGHVS and CDR2 FQNEAQ come from the germline V gene. This CDR3 has 14 residues.

The chain carries TRBV27 and TRBJ2-4; D possibly uses TRBD1 or TRBD2 (5 bases each). In germline, CDR1 is MNHEY, CDR2 SMNVEV (reference sequence). The CDR3 is made up of 15 amino acids. V dropped 7 bases and J dropped 0 bases, with 13 bases sitting between them. CDR3 amino acids: CASTPGPLAKNIQYF. For the CDR3, the DNA is TGTGCCAGCACCCCGGGACCCCTAGCCAAAAACATTCAGTACTTC.

This clonotype showed up just once. This may be a read error: a much more frequent sequence differs by one nucleotide. This sequence joins TRBV5-1 and TRBJ2-7; D possibly corresponds to TRBD2 (6 bases). The V end was cut by 7 bases, the J end by 0 bases, with 14 bases between. Germline values: CDR1 SGHRS, CDR2 YFSETQ. The CDR3 is made up of 14 amino acids. The CDR3 DNA sequence: TGCGCCAGCGGAGATTACGGGAGCTCCTACGAGCAGTACTTC. Translation gives CASGDYGSSYEQYF.

This chain connects TRBV6-1 to TRBJ2-7; 9 bases line up with TRBD1. This CDR3 comprises 18 residues. J lost 5 bases, V lost 5 bases, and 19 bases had no gene match. Germline V gives CDR1 MNHNS, CDR2 SASEGT. The CDR3 spells CASSPRTQGAYPLHEQYF. The DNA for the CDR3 is TGTGCCAGCAGTCCAAGGACACAGGGGGCGTATCCTTTGCACGAGCAGTACTTC.

The chain employs TRBV20-1 and TRBJ2-7; D not certain. The CDR3 is 10 residues long. Germline V gene data show CDR1 as DFQATT and CDR2 as SNEGSKA (reference sequence). Trimming cost V 5 bases and J 7 bases, with 9 bases left between them. The CDR3 DNA follows: TGCAGTGCTGTATTGGGGGAGCAGTACTTC. Translation gives CSAVLGEQYF.

The chain joins TRBV9 to TRBJ2-5; 11 bases are shared with TRBD2. The CDR3 has 16 amino acids. V gave up 7 bases and J gave up 5 bases; unmatched junction bases: 13. Germline V gives CDR1 SGDLS, CDR2 YYNGEE. In nucleotides, the CDR3 is TGTGCCAGCTCGCTACTAGCGGGGGACAAGCTGGAGACCCAGTACTTC. It specifies CASSLLAGDKLETQYF.

The chain carries TRBV2 and TRBJ2-7; D is unresolved. Germline CDR1 and CDR2: SNHLY and FYNNEI. V lost 6 bases and J lost 0, with 6 bases in between. This CDR3 region has 12 residues. The CDR3 sequence: CASRDNSYEQYF. CDR3 coding DNA: TGTGCCAGCAGAGACAACTCCTACGAGCAGTACTTC.

In this sample, this clonotype turned up a few times. The chain couples TRBV5-1 to TRBJ2-7; D is undetermined. V was cut by 2 bases and J by 0 bases, with 12 bases left in between. The length of the CDR3 is 15 residues. The germline V gene encodes CDR1 SGHRS and CDR2 YFSETQ. Here the CDR3 DNA reads TGCGCCAGCAGCTTACAACCAGACACCTCCTACGAGCAGTACTTC. This sequence encodes CASSLQPDTSYEQYF.

This clonotype was observed many times. The rearrangement uses TRBV5-1 and TRBJ2-1; D uncertain. V was shortened by 1 base and J by 0 bases, with 8 bases between the two germline ends. CDR1 is SGHRS and CDR2 is YFSETQ in the germline V gene. This CDR3 has 15 residues. The DNA for the CDR3 is TGCGCCAGCAGCTTGCAGATAAGCTCCTACAATGAGCAGTTCTTC. Protein sequence: CASSLQISSYNEQFF.

Ten or more counts support this clonotype. J is TRBJ2-7 and V is TRBV28, with no clear D. Germline CDR1 MDHEN, CDR2 SYDVKM. The CDR3 spans 11 residues. Trimming removed 4 bases at V and 7 bases at J, with 8 bases between. The CDR3 here is CASSSPWEQYF. The CDR3, as DNA: TGTGCCAGCAGTTCCCCTTGGGAGCAGTACTTC.

This clonotype was seen a few times. The gene calls are TRBV7-2 and TRBJ2-5; a weak D match, TRBD1 (5 bases). Trimming took 5 bases from V and 5 from J, leaving 24 bases between them. The CDR3 runs 17 residues. CDR1 is SGHTA and CDR2 is FQGNSA in the germline V gene. This chain's CDR3 is CASSPRTFKGLGETQYF. CDR3 coding DNA: TGTGCCAGCAGCCCCCGGACATTTAAAGGGCTGGGGGAGACCCAGTACTTC.

The genes are TRBV6-2 or TRBV6-3 and TRBJ1-1, with D unresolved. Per germline, CDR1 MNHEY and CDR2 SVGEGT. The V end was cut by 5 bases, the J end by 1 base, with 11 bases between. CDR3 length: 14 amino acids. CDR3 coding DNA: TGTGCCAGCAGTCCAGGAAAAACGAACACTGAAGCTTTCTTT. Encoded protein: CASSPGKTNTEAFF.

The chain carries TRBV2 and TRBJ1-1; TRBD1 aligns across 9 bases. Germline trimming cut 6 bases from V and 10 bases from J; bases unmatched to any gene: 6. The V gene's germline CDR1 is SNHLY and CDR2 FYNNEI. CDR3 length equals 12 residues. As DNA, the CDR3 is TGTGCCAGCAGCGTACAGGGGGCCGGAGCTTTCTTT. Its protein is CASSVQGAGAFF.

This clonotype has just a few counts. The chain combines TRBV6-2 or TRBV6-3 with TRBJ2-7; 8 positions agree with TRBD2. V lost 6 bases, J lost 7 bases, and 5 bases stayed unmatched. The CDR3 totals 12 residues. Germline assignment: CDR1 MNHEY and CDR2 SVGEGT. The CDR3, as DNA: TGTGCCAGCAGCCGAGGGACTAGGGAGCAGTACTTC. It is translated as CASSRGTREQYF.